This T cell receptor (beta chain) was retrieved from a study of post-analysis software for immune sequencing data. Findings and caveats of the study: About 5 TRBV segments (TRBV5-6, TRBV5-1 and TRBV20-1 among them) occurred more frequently in patients than in controls.

Prepared TCR beta cDNA libraries contained unique molecular identifiers. TCRdb recomputed calls from the PCR reads with MiXCR, one row per CDR3 protein. The sample holds hundreds of thousands of distinct CDR3 sequences, approximately 59% seen once. Regarding this clonotype: Its matching antigen is unknown. The junction shows a germline mismatch at one end, possibly a read error.

The CDR3 is 11 residues long. CDR1 is WSHSY, CDR2 SAAADI, per germline. This receptor was taken from a girl aged 2 to 10 with multiple sclerosis. Sequences were obtained from blood. This chain links TRBV10-2 with TRBJ2-3; D unresolved. CDR3 in amino acids: CVSSELDTQYF. Written as DNA, the CDR3 is TGCGTCAGCAGTGAGTTGGATACGCAGTATTTT.